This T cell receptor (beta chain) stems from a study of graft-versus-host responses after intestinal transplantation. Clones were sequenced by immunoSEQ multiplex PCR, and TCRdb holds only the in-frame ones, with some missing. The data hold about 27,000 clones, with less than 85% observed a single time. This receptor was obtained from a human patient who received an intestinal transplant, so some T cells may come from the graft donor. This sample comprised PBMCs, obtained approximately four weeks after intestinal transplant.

This chain's CDR3 is CASSQGTPPSYEQYF. CDR3 DNA: TGTGCCAGCTCACAGGGGACGCCTCCCTCCTACGAGCAGTACTTC. V and J are TRBV18 and TRBJ2-7; D possibly uses TRBD1 or TRBD2 (5 bases each). Germline V gives CDR1 KGHSH, CDR2 LQKENI. There are 15 residues in the CDR3. The ends were cut back, 4 bases at V and 0 bases at J, with 13 bases in the middle.